The T cell receptor beta chain described here comes from a study of lymphopenia after photon versus proton radiotherapy. The table came from immunoSEQ multiplex PCR; TCRdb's copy has only in-frame clones and leaves some out. In the table there are 20,000 or so clones, nearly 95% of which are singletons. Findings and caveats of the study: Oligoclonal CD8+ Temra expansion after nadir drove photon patients' diversity drop. Larger post-nadir TCR diversity loss correlated inversely with survival in deceased patients.

Concerning this clone: What it recognizes is unknown.

This sequence was found in a woman aged 70 to 79 with pancreatic cancer. Some clones in this sample may be carry-over from other donors' samples. The sample was peripheral blood, taken from a patient treated with proton-based radiotherapy.

The CDR3 loop reads CASSRNSGSRNEQYF. In DNA form, the CDR3 reads TGCGCCAGCAGCCGGAATAGCGGGAGTCGTAACGAGCAGTACTTC. The V and J genes are TRBV4-3 and TRBJ2-7; TRBD2 aligns across 9 bases. Germline CDR1 and CDR2: LGHNA and YSLEER. The CDR3 consists of 15 residues. J was trimmed by 5 bases and V by 4 bases; bases with no gene match: 9.